What follows are 20 T cell receptor beta chains derived from one specimen sequenced in a study of Ad26.COV2.S vaccination and SARS-CoV-2 variants. Data came from immunoSEQ multiplex PCR; TCRdb stores just in-frame clones and leaves some out. The sample yields a few hundred thousand clones, roughly 90% seen once. Specified treatment: 15 to 20 received Ad26.COV2.S at low or high dose, single or two shots; 5 received placebo; per-sample allocation not given. Vaccine and placebo recipients were sampled on day 63 after the first injection. The sample in question was peripheral blood, obtained in a trial of Ad26.COV2.S vaccine versus placebo. Every receptor here comes from a person aged 18-65 years who received the Ad26.COV2.S COVID-19 vaccine or a placebo.

The V call is TRBV7-2, the J call TRBJ1-3; a weak D match, TRBD1 (5 bases). The CDR3 loop spans 15 amino acids. Germline loops: CDR1 SGHTA, CDR2 FQGNSA. The V and J ends lost 2 bases and 4 bases respectively, with 12 bases between them. Written as DNA, the CDR3 is TGTGCCAGCAGCTTATTATCGGGGGTCGGAAACACCATATATTTT. It encodes CASSLLSGVGNTIYF. The whole variable domain, remainder taken from reference TRBV7-2 and TRBJ1-3, is GAGVSQSPSNKVTEKGKDVELRCDPISGHTALYWYRQSLGQGLEFLIYFQGNSAPDKSGLPSDRFSAERTGGSVSTLTIQRTQQEDSAVYLCASSLLSGVGNTIYFGEGSWLTVV.

The chain recombines TRBV29-1 with TRBJ2-1; D is ambiguous. From germline, CDR1 is SQVTM and CDR2 ANQGSEA. This CDR3 contains 13 residues. V lost 4 bases and J lost 0, with 7 bases in between. The CDR3 DNA follows: TGCAGCGTTGTCCTGAGCTCCTACAATGAGCAGTTCTTC. It yields the protein CSVVLSSYNEQFF.

This chain joins TRBV19 and TRBJ1-2; tentative D call: TRBD1 (6 bases). Germline lookup yields CDR1 LNHDA and CDR2 SQIVND (reference sequence). V was clipped by 4 bases and J by 6 bases, with 12 bases between them. The CDR3 is 13 residues long. The CDR3 DNA reads TGTGCCAGTAGTACGGACAGCCGGGATGGCTACACCTTC. It specifies CASSTDSRDGYTF.

About this clone: Other DNA sequences in this sample translate to the same CDR3. The chain combines TRBV7-6 with TRBJ1-1; 7 bases align to TRBD1. This CDR3 is built from 15 residues. Per the germline V gene, CDR1 is SGHVS and CDR2 is FNYEAQ. J lost 0 bases, V lost 5 bases, and 6 bases had no gene match. The CDR3 nucleotides read TGTGCCAGCAGCCTCCCAGGGGGGATGAACACTGAAGCTTTCTTT. Amino acid sequence: CASSLPGGMNTEAFF. The variable domain in full, completed from reference TRBV7-6 and TRBJ1-1, reads GAGVSQSPRYKVTKRGQDVALRCDPISGHVSLYWYRQALGQGPEFLTYFNYEAQQDKSGLPNDRFSAERPEGSISTLTIQRTEQRDSAMYRCASSLPGGMNTEAFFGQGTRLTVV.

This sequence joins TRBV4-3 and TRBJ2-5; D tentatively fits TRBD1 or TRBD2 (6 bases each). The V gene lost 0 bases and the J gene lost 4 bases, with 15 bases spanning the gap. CDR1 and CDR2 (germline): LGHNA, YSLEER. The CDR3 is made up of 16 amino acids. CDR3 DNA: TGCGCCAGCAGCCAAGATCGTGGAGGGGGGAGAGAGACCCAGTACTTC. The encoded protein is CASSQDRGGGRETQYF.

CDR3 region: CASTTGTTYEQYF. In nucleotides, the CDR3 is TGTGCCAGCACCACGGGGACTACCTACGAGCAGTACTTC. V and J are TRBV12-3 or TRBV12-4 and TRBJ2-7; TRBD2 matches 7 bases. The ends lost 7 bases at V and 2 bases at J; junction bases unmatched: 5. The CDR3 extends over 13 amino acids.

The V and J genes are TRBV19 and TRBJ2-7; no clear D. Germline assignment: CDR1 LNHDA and CDR2 SQIVND (reference sequence). The CDR3 is 13 amino acids. Trimming stripped 3 bases from V and 0 bases from J, with 6 bases between. The CDR3 here is CASSIDRSYEQYF. The CDR3 DNA reads TGTGCCAGTAGTATCGACCGCTCCTACGAGCAGTACTTC. The whole variable domain, filled in from reference TRBV19 and TRBJ2-7, reads DGGITQSPKYLFRKEGQNVTLSCEQNLNHDAMYWYRQDPGQGLRLIYYSQIVNDFQKGDIAEGYSVSREKKESFPLTVTSAQKNPTAFYLCASSIDRSYEQYFGPGTRLTVT.

The chain is built from TRBV7-9 and TRBJ2-5; 11 bases agree with TRBD2. From germline, CDR1 is SEHNR and CDR2 FQNEAQ (reference sequence). This CDR3 comprises 16 residues. The V and J ends lost 5 bases and 4 bases, in that order; junction bases with no gene match: 9. CDR3 bases: TGTGCCAGCAGCCCCAGTTCTCTAGCGGGAGGAGAGACCCAGTACTTC. Amino acids: CASSPSSLAGGETQYF.

The rearrangement links TRBV4-2 to TRBJ2-3; D unclear. The germline CDR1 and CDR2 sequences are LGHNA and YNFKEQ. The CDR3 covers 15 residues. V gave up 0 bases and J gave up 2 bases, with 9 bases separating them. CDR3 residues: CASSQDRRITDTQYF. In DNA, the CDR3 is TGTGCCAGCAGCCAAGATAGACGGATCACAGATACGCAGTATTTT.

This clone has just a few counts. The V gene is TRBV18, the J gene TRBJ2-7; 9 bases are shared with TRBD2. With 2 bases clipped from V and 6 bases from J, the junction kept 8 bases outside the gene matches. Germline V gene lookup returns CDR1 KGHSH and CDR2 LQKENI. This CDR3 has 15 residues. In nucleotides, the CDR3 is TGTGCCAGCTCACCAGGGATAGCGGGAGTTCGCGAGCAGTACTTC. Translation gives CASSPGIAGVREQYF.

This chain links TRBV15 with TRBJ2-3; 8 bases agree with TRBD1. The germline V gene encodes CDR1 LNHNV and CDR2 YYDKDF (reference sequence). The CDR3 is 16 amino acids. Trimming removed 0 bases from V and 6 bases from J; junction bases left unmatched: 8. CDR3 bases: TGTGCCACCAGCAGAGATGCCCGGACAGGGCTGGATACGCAGTATTTT. Its translation is CATSRDARTGLDTQYF. The complete variable domain, with remaining parts taken from reference TRBV15 and TRBJ2-3, reads DAMVIQNPRYQVTQFGKPVTLSCSQTLNHNVMYWYQQKSSQAPKLLFHYYDKDFNNEADTPDNFQSRRPNTSFCFLDIRSPGLGDTAMYLCATSRDARTGLDTQYFGPGTRLTVL.

The rearrangement links TRBV19 to TRBJ2-1; TRBD2 agrees at 13 bases. The CDR3 length is 17 residues. Germline CDR1 reads LNHDA; CDR2 reads SQIVND (reference sequence). With V trimmed by 5 bases and J by 1 base, 5 bases remained unmatched. The CDR3 DNA is TGTGCCAGTAGTGGAGGGACTAGCGGGATTTCCTACAATGAGCAGTTCTTC. Translated: CASSGGTSGISYNEQFF. Combining the CDR3 with reference TRBV19 and TRBJ2-1 gives the whole variable domain DGGITQSPKYLFRKEGQNVTLSCEQNLNHDAMYWYRQDPGQGLRLIYYSQIVNDFQKGDIAEGYSVSREKKESFPLTVTSAQKNPTAFYLCASSGGTSGISYNEQFFGPGTRLTVL.

This chain links TRBV28 with TRBJ2-1; 8 bases fit TRBD2. In germline, CDR1 is MDHEN, CDR2 SYDVKM. CDR3 length: 11 amino acids. Trimming cost V 10 bases and J 10 bases; bases outside gene matches: 6. CDR3 sequence: CATTGGDEQFF. In DNA form, the CDR3 reads TGTGCCACCACGGGAGGGGACGAGCAGTTCTTC.

This rearrangement joins TRBV5-4 to TRBJ2-7; TRBD1 matches 7 bases. CDR3 length: 13 amino acids. With V trimmed by 1 base and J by 5 bases, 3 bases remained unmatched. CDR1 is SGHNT and CDR2 is YYREEE in the germline V gene (reference sequence). In DNA, the CDR3 is TGTGCCAGCAGCTTGAGGACAGGAAACGAGCAGTACTTC. Residues: CASSLRTGNEQYF.

The CDR3 bases are TGTGCCAGCAGCCAAGAGGGACCCGGTAGCGGGAAACAAGAGACCCAGTACTTC. Translation gives CASSQEGPGSGKQETQYF. This chain links TRBV3-1 (or the pseudogene TRBV3-2) with TRBJ2-5; 8 bases are a match to TRBD2. This CDR3 spans 18 amino acids. The J segment lost 2 bases and the V segment lost 0 bases, leaving 11 bases of the junction unmatched. Germline-derived CDR1 and CDR2 are LGHDT and YNNKEL (reference sequence).

This rearrangement joins TRBV18 to TRBJ2-7, with D tentatively TRBD2 (5 bases). Per the germline V gene, CDR1 is KGHSH and CDR2 is LQKENI. V was trimmed by 4 bases and J by 3 bases, leaving 7 bases between them. The CDR3 is 12 residues long. The CDR3 loop reads CASSLANYEQYF. As DNA, the CDR3 is TGTGCCAGCTCACTAGCGAACTACGAGCAGTACTTC.

This clone showed up just once. The V gene is TRBV4-1, the J gene TRBJ2-7; 8 nucleotides align to TRBD1. CDR3 size: 15 residues. V was clipped by 1 base and J by 5 bases; unmatched bases: 7. Looked up from germline, CDR1 is MGHRA and CDR2 is YSYEKL. The CDR3 spells CASSQGAGGKDEQYF. CDR3 nucleotides: TGCGCCAGCAGCCAAGGGGCAGGGGGCAAGGACGAGCAGTACTTC.

The V call is TRBV30, the J call TRBJ1-5; D gene uncertain. V gave up 3 bases and J gave up 2 bases, with 14 bases separating them. Germline V gene sequence: CDR1 GTSNPN, CDR2 SVGIG (reference sequence). This CDR3 contains 15 residues. CDR3 sequence (DNA): TGTGCCTGGAGCGGGCCGTGGCGGGGCAATCAGCCCCAGCATTTT. Its translation is CAWSGPWRGNQPQHF.

This clone showed up just once. The same CDR3 is also encoded by other DNA sequences in this sample. The chain is built from TRBV18 and TRBJ2-3; maybe TRBD2 (5 bases). The CDR3 is made up of 14 amino acids. V was cut by 0 bases and J by 1 base, with 5 bases left in between. From germline, CDR1 is KGHSH and CDR2 LQKENI. The CDR3 bases are TGTGCCAGCTCACCACCGCGGGGCACAGATACGCAGTATTTT. Translating it yields CASSPPRGTDTQYF.

The chain employs TRBV27 and TRBJ1-2; 9 nucleotides agree with TRBD1. The CDR3 covers 16 residues. V was pared by 5 bases and J by 7 bases, with 14 bases of the junction left unmatched. Germline V gene lookup returns CDR1 MNHEY and CDR2 SMNVEV (reference sequence). CDR3 nucleotide sequence: TGTGCCAGCAGTGTTCGCCCTCGGGACAGGGTAGTTGGCTACACCTTC. This codes for CASSVRPRDRVVGYTF.